This T cell receptor beta chain is from a study of blood T cell repertoires in COVID-19. Across the whole study: Collection of acute and convalescent COVID-19 samples took place in the United States, Italy and Spain. Sources were T cells, B-cell-depleted T cells, or PBMCs; the material itself was cDNA or gDNA.

CDR3 length: 11 residues. Germline CDR1 reads SQVTM; CDR2 reads ANQGSEA. In the original processing: Nucleated cell counts were estimated from reference gene primer amplification. Produced via immunoSEQ multiplex PCR; TCRdb's table is partial and in-frame only. V and J calls and clone size come straight from that table; D and trimming were deduced from the DNA. Found here are more than 120,000 clones, 70% to 90% of them singletons; the top ten hold around 26%. Sequenced sample: peripheral blood. The genes are TRBV29-1 and TRBJ1-2; unclear D gene. This clonotype was sampled from a human donor in a cohort sampled during active COVID-19. The CDR3 loop is CSPGRLYGYTF. The CDR3 DNA reads TGCAGTCCGGGGAGATTGTATGGCTACACCTTC.